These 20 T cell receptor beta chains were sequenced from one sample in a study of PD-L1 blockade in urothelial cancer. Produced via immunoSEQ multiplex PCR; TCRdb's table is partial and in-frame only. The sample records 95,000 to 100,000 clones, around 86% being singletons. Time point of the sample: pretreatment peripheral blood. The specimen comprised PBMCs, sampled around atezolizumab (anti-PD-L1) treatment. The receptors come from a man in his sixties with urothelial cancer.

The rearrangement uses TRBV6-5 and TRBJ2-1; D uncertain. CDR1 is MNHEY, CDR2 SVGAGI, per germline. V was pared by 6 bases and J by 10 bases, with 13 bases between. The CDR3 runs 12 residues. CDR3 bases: TGTGCCAGCAGGACCAAGATGGGCGAGCAGTTCTTC. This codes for CASRTKMGEQFF.

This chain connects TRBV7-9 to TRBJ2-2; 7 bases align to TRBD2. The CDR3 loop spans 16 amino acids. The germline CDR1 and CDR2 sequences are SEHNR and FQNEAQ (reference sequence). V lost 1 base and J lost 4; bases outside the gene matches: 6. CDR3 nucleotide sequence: TGTGCCAGCAGCTTAGGTACGGGAGGCCCCACCGGGGAGCTGTTTTTT. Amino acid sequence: CASSLGTGGPTGELFF. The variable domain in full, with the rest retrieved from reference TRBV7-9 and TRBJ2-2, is DTGVSQNPRHKITKRGQNVTFRCDPISEHNRLYWYRQTLGQGPEFLTYFQNEAQLEKSRLLSDRFSAERPKGSFSTLEIQRTEQGDSAMYLCASSLGTGGPTGELFFGEGSRLTVL.

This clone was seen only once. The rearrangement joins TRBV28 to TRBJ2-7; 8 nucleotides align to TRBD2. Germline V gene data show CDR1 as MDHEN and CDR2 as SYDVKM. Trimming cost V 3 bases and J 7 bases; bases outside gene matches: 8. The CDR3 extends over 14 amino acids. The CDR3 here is CASSFSREGGEQYF. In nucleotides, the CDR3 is TGTGCCAGCAGTTTTTCACGGGAGGGGGGGGAGCAGTACTTC. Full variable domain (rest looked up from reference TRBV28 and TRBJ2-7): DVKVTQSSRYLVKRTGEKVFLECVQDMDHENMFWYRQDPGLGLRLIYFSYDVKMKEKGDIPEGYSVSREKKERFSLILESASTNQTSMYLCASSFSREGGEQYFGPGTRLTVT.

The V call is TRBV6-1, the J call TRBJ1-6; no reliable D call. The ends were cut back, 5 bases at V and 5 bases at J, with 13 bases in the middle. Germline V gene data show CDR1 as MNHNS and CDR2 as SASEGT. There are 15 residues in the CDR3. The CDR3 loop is CASSPTSGNNSPLHF. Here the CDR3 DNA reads TGTGCCAGCAGTCCTACATCGGGGAATAATTCACCCCTCCACTTT.

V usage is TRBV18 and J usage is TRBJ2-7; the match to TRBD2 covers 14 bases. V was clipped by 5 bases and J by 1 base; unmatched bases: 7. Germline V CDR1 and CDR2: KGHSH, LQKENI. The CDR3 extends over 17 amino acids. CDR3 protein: CASSTGLAGGNSYEQYF. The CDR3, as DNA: TGTGCCAGCTCAACTGGACTAGCGGGAGGTAATTCCTACGAGCAGTACTTC.

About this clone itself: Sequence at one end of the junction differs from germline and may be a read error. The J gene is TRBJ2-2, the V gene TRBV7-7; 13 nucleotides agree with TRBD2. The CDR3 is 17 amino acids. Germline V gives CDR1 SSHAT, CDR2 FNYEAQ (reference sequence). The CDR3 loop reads CASRPGTSGKNTGELFF. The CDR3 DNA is TGTGCTAGCAGACCCGGGACTAGCGGGAAGAACACCGGGGAGCTGTTTTTT.

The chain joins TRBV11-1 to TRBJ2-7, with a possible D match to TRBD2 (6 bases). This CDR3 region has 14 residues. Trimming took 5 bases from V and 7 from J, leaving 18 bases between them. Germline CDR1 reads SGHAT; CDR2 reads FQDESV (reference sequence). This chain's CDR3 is CASSPQGGMGEQYF. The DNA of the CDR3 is TGTGCCAGCAGCCCACAAGGCGGGATGGGGGAGCAGTACTTC.

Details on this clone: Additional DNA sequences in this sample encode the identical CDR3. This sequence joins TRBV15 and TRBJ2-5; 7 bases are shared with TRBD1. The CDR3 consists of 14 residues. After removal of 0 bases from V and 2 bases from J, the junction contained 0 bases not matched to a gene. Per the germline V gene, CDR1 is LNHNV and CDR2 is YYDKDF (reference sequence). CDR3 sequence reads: CATSRDRGQETQYF. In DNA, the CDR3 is TGTGCCACCAGCAGAGACAGGGGGCAAGAGACCCAGTACTTC.

Written as DNA, the CDR3 is TGTGCCAGCAGCTCTGGACAGGGGGGAATCTACGAGCAGTACTTC. Translated, it gives CASSSGQGGIYEQYF. The J gene is TRBJ2-7, the V gene TRBV7-9; 10 bases map to TRBD1. V lost 4 bases and J lost 3; bases outside the gene matches: 6. Germline CDR1 SEHNR, CDR2 FQNEAQ (reference sequence). This CDR3 is 15 amino acids long.

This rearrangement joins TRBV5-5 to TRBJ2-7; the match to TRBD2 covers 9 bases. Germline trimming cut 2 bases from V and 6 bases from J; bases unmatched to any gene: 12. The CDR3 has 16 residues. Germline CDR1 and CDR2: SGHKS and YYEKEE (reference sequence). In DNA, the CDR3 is TGTGCCAGCAGCTTTATTTCCGGGACTAGCATTGGCGAGCAGTACTTC. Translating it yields CASSFISGTSIGEQYF.

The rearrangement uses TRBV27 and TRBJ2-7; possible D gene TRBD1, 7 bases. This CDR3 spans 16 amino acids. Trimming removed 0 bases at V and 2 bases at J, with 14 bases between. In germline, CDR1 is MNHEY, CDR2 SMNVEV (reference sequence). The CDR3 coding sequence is TGTGCCAGCAGTTTATCGAGGGGACAGCGGGCCTACGAGCAGTACTTC. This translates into CASSLSRGQRAYEQYF.

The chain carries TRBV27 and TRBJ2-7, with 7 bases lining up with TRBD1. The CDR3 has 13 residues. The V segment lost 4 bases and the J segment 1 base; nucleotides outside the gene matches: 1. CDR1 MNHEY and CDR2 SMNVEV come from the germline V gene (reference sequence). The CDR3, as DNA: TGTGCCAGCAGTTCGACAGGGTCCTACGAGCAGTACTTC. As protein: CASSSTGSYEQYF.

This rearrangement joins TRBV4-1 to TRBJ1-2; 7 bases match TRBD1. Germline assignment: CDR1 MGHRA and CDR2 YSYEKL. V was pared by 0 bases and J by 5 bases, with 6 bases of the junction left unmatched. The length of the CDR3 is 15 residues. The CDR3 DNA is TGCGCCAGCAGCCAAGATAAAGCAGGGGGATATGGCTACACCTTC. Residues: CASSQDKAGGYGYTF.

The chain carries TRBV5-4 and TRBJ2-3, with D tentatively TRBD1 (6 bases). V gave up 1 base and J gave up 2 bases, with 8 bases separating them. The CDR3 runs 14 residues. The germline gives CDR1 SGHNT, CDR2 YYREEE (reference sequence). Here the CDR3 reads CASSLSGATDTQYF. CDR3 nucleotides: TGTGCCAGCAGCTTGTCAGGGGCCACAGATACGCAGTATTTT.

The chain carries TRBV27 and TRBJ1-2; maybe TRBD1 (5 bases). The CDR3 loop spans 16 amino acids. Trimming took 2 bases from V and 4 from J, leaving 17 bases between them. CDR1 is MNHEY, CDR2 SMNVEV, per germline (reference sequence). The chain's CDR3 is CASSLERRQFGYGYTF. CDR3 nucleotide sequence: TGTGCCAGCAGTTTAGAAAGGCGACAGTTTGGCTATGGCTACACCTTC.

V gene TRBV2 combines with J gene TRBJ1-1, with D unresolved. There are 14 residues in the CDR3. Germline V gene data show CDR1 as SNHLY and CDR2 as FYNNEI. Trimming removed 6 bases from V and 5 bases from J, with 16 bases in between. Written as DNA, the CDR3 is TGTGCCAGCAGCCTATCCTTTCGAGGGACTGAAGCTTTCTTT. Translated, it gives CASSLSFRGTEAFF.

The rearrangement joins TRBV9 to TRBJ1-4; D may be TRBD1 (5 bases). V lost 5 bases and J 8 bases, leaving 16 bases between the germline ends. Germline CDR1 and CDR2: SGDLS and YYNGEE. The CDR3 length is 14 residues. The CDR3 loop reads CASSGAGDGEKLFF. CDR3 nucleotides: TGTGCCAGCAGTGGGGCGGGGGACGGCGAAAAACTGTTTTTT.

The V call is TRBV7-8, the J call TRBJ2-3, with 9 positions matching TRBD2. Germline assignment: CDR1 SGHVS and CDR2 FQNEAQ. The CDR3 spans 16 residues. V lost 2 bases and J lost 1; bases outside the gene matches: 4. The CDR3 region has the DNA TGTGCCAGCAGCTTAAAAAGCGGGGGGCGCACAGATACGCAGTATTTT. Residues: CASSLKSGGRTDTQYF.

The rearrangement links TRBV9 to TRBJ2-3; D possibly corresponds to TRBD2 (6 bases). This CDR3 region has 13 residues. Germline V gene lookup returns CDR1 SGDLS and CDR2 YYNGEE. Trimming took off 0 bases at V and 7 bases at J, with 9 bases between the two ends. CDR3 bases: TGTGCCAGCAGCGTAGGGGGGGTATATACGCAGTATTTT. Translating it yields CASSVGGVYTQYF.

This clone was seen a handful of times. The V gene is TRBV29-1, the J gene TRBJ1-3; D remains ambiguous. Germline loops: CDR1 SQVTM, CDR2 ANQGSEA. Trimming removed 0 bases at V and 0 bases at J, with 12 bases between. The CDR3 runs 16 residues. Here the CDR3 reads CSVEDQYGSSGNTIYF. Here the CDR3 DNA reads TGCAGCGTTGAAGATCAGTACGGGAGCTCTGGAAACACCATATATTTT.